Sequencing of this T cell receptor beta chain was carried out in a study of shared clonotypes between healthy human individuals. Notes on the study in general: Incompleteness in sorted-subset sequencing, despite large depth, was shown by rarefaction.

CD4+ cells yielded CD45RA+ naive and CD45RA-negative memory subsets. Trimming at V came to 4 bases and at J to 8 bases, leaving 8 bases not matched to a gene. The CDR3 runs 16 residues. Germline CDR1 SGDLS, CDR2 YYNGEE. As regards this clone: The target antigen is unknown.

Clones were sequenced by immunoSEQ multiplex PCR, and TCRdb holds only the in-frame ones, with some missing. The sample yields millions of clones, 90% to 95% seen once. This clonotype was obtained from a man between 18 and 29 years old in good health. Some clones in this sample may be carry-over from other donors' samples. Sequencing was performed on naive CD4+ T cells from PBMCs. Subset denoted: CD45RA+ positively selected. The V and J genes are TRBV9 and TRBJ2-2; 13 bases fit TRBD2. CDR3 in DNA: TGTGCCAGCAGCCTTCGGACTAGCGGGAGTCGGGGGGAGCTGTTTTTT. Protein: CASSLRTSGSRGELFF.